Below, 24 T cell receptor beta chains from the same sample are listed, as sequenced in a study of T cell repertoires in cytomegalovirus infection. TCRdb independently ran MiXCR on the reads; one entry per CDR3 protein. This sample has around 130,000 distinct CDR3 sequences; roughly a quarter occur once, and the top ten carry roughly 35%. These receptors have no identified antigens. The sample comprised PBMCs, sequenced either directly or after in vitro stimulation (not recorded which). Receptor source: a human donor in good health (CMV status not recorded). Some clones in this sample may be carry-over from other donors' samples.

In the case of this clonotype: A junction boundary mismatches the germline segment, possibly from a read error. The chain couples TRBV15 to TRBJ2-3; D possibly uses TRBD1 or TRBD2 (6 bases each). Germline CDR1 LNHNV, CDR2 YYDKDF (reference sequence). The CDR3 consists of 17 residues. As DNA, the CDR3 is TGTGCCACCAGCAGAGATTTCCAGGGGAGGTACACAGATACACAGTATTTT. This translates into CATSRDFQGRYTDTQYF.

This clonotype appeared many times. The genes are TRBV7-2 and TRBJ2-1, with 8 bases matching TRBD2. Germline CDR1 and CDR2: SGHTA and FQGNSA. The CDR3 loop spans 14 amino acids. V dropped 5 bases and J dropped 8; count of bases not matched to a gene: 8. The CDR3, as DNA: TGTGCCAGCAGCCGCCGACTAGCGCCCCATGAGCAGTTCTTC. Translating gives CASSRRLAPHEQFF.

This chain links TRBV7-2 with TRBJ1-6, with 7 bases fitting TRBD1. The ends lost 7 bases at V and 4 bases at J; junction bases unmatched: 4. The CDR3 is 14 amino acids. The germline V gene encodes CDR1 SGHTA and CDR2 FQGNSA. CDR3 in amino acids: CASTPGQYNSPLHF. CDR3 nucleotide sequence: TGTGCCAGCACCCCGGGACAGTATAATTCACCCCTCCACTTT.

This sequence joins TRBV11-2 and TRBJ2-1; D might be TRBD1 or TRBD2, each matching 5 bases. From germline, CDR1 is SGHAT and CDR2 FQNNGV. V lost 3 bases and J lost 9, with 6 bases in between. The CDR3 is made up of 11 amino acids. In nucleotides, the CDR3 is TGTGCCAGCAGCTTGGGGGTTGAGCAGTTCTTC. Translation: CASSLGVEQFF.

V and J are TRBV20-1 and TRBJ2-1; 9 nucleotides match TRBD2. The trim removed 3 bases at V and 2 bases at J, leaving 5 bases unmatched. The CDR3 sequence is 15 residues long. Germline assignment: CDR1 DFQATT and CDR2 SNEGSKA (reference sequence). The CDR3 sequence: CSARSPSGTYNEQFF. The CDR3 bases are TGCAGTGCTAGGTCCCCTAGCGGGACCTACAATGAGCAGTTCTTC.

In its sample, this clonotype was seen a few times. This chain uses TRBV6-2 or TRBV6-3 with TRBJ1-1; D unresolved. The V gene lost 7 bases and the J gene lost 4 bases, with 19 bases spanning the gap. This CDR3 has 15 amino acids. Germline values: CDR1 MNHEY, CDR2 SVGEGT. CDR3 protein: CASTPGRAGVTEAFF. CDR3 DNA: TGTGCCAGCACCCCCGGCAGAGCCGGGGTCACTGAAGCTTTCTTT.

By share, this clonotype counts as medium-sized (0.01 to 0.1%). The rearrangement links TRBV28 to TRBJ2-1; 16 nucleotides match TRBD2. Germline V CDR1 and CDR2: MDHEN, SYDVKM. This CDR3 spans 20 amino acids. V shed 5 bases, J shed 0 bases, and the junction held 10 bases outside the gene matches. The chain's CDR3 is CASSNGGLAGGPSSYNEQFF. Written as DNA, the CDR3 is TGTGCCAGCAGTAACGGGGGACTAGCGGGAGGGCCGAGCTCCTACAATGAGCAGTTCTTC.

The sample holds many counts of this clonotype. The rearrangement links TRBV7-6 to TRBJ2-1; TRBD1 matches at 9 bases. This CDR3 has 15 residues. CDR1 and CDR2 (germline): SGHVS, FNYEAQ. V lost 5 bases to trimming and J lost 9 bases; unmatched junction nucleotides: 11. The CDR3 sequence: CASSRSGQGSSEQFF. The CDR3 DNA is TGTGCCAGCAGCCGGTCGGGACAGGGATCGAGTGAGCAGTTCTTC.

This clonotype was seen at least ten times. The CDR3, as DNA: TGTGCCAGCAATACAGGGGGAAATGAGCAGTTCTTC. Its translation: CASNTGGNEQFF. J is TRBJ2-1 and V is TRBV6-2 or TRBV6-3; 8 nucleotides align to TRBD1. The CDR3 is 12 amino acids. V shed 7 bases, J shed 7 bases, and the junction held 3 bases outside the gene matches. Germline V CDR1 and CDR2: MNHEY, SVGEGT.

Many counts were recorded for this clonotype. The V and J genes are TRBV7-2 and TRBJ2-5, with 10 bases fitting TRBD1. There are 16 residues in the CDR3. Trimming removed 2 bases from V and 4 bases from J; junction bases left unmatched: 7. Germline lookup yields CDR1 SGHTA and CDR2 FQGNSA. CDR3 DNA sequence: TGTGCCAGCAGCTTAAGGGGACAGGGGCACGGAGAGACCCAGTACTTC. It specifies CASSLRGQGHGETQYF.

This clonotype has more than one count but fewer than ten. V gene TRBV6-6 combines with J gene TRBJ1-5, with D unresolved. The V gene's germline CDR1 is MNHNY and CDR2 SVGAGI (reference sequence). V was cut by 1 base and J by 5 bases, with 6 bases left in between. CDR3 length: 13 residues. CDR3 sequence reads: CASSYYPDQPQHF. The DNA of the CDR3 is TGTGCCAGCAGTTACTACCCTGATCAGCCCCAGCATTTT.

This clonotype was found many times. This chain connects TRBV7-2 to TRBJ1-1, with D perhaps matching TRBD1 (5 bases). The CDR3 has 15 amino acids. CDR1 is SGHTA, CDR2 FQGNSA, per germline. V lost 1 base and J 8 bases, leaving 17 bases between the germline ends. The CDR3 loop is CASSLGMVRGREAFF. In DNA form, the CDR3 reads TGTGCCAGCAGCTTAGGGATGGTGAGGGGAAGGGAAGCTTTCTTT.

This clonotype was seen ten or more times. The chain uses TRBV7-2 and TRBJ2-7, with D unclear. This CDR3 is 15 amino acids long. Per germline, CDR1 SGHTA and CDR2 FQGNSA. V was shortened by 1 base and J by 3 bases, with 13 bases between the two germline ends. The CDR3 here is CASSLEPGYFYEQYV. In DNA, the CDR3 is TGTGCCAGCAGCTTAGAGCCGGGCTACTTCTACGAGCAGTACGTC.

The chain couples TRBV12-3 or TRBV12-4 to TRBJ1-1, with D hard to call. The CDR3 sequence is 10 residues long. Deletions cut 3 bases from V and 5 bases from J, with 1 base between. The CDR3 DNA reads as TGTGCCAGCAGTTTGACTGAAGCTTTCTTT. Protein sequence: CASSLTEAFF.

The genes are TRBV19 and TRBJ1-5, with 7 bases fitting TRBD1. The CDR3 length is 15 residues. Looked up from germline, CDR1 is LNHDA and CDR2 is SQIVND (reference sequence). V lost 5 bases to trimming and J lost 1 base; unmatched junction nucleotides: 5. The CDR3 nucleotides read TGTGCCAGTAGTTCCGGGACAGCGAGCAATCAGCCCCAGCATTTT. The encoded protein is CASSSGTASNQPQHF.

A few counts support this clonotype. The rearrangement links TRBV28 to TRBJ2-3; 7 nucleotides align to TRBD1. The ends lost 6 bases at V and 5 bases at J; junction bases unmatched: 8. Germline assignment: CDR1 MDHEN and CDR2 SYDVKM. The length of the CDR3 is 14 residues. As DNA, the CDR3 is TGTGCCAGCAGCCGGGGACAGACCCGAGATACGCAGTATTTT. Protein sequence: CASSRGQTRDTQYF.

This chain links TRBV19 with TRBJ2-7, with no clear D. This CDR3 is 15 amino acids long. V gave up 4 bases and J gave up 3 bases, with 16 bases separating them. Germline V gives CDR1 LNHDA, CDR2 SQIVND (reference sequence). The CDR3 bases are TGTGCCAGTAGTAATGGGATTGGGCCAGGCTACGAGCAGTACTTC. The encoded protein is CASSNGIGPGYEQYF.

This clonotype turned up a few times. The chain joins TRBV7-2 to TRBJ2-1; D call uncertain. V lost 4 bases and J 3 bases, leaving 13 bases between the germline ends. This CDR3 region has 15 residues. The germline V gene encodes CDR1 SGHTA and CDR2 FQGNSA. CDR3 protein: CASSWPPPGYNEQFF. In DNA, the CDR3 is TGTGCCAGCAGCTGGCCCCCACCGGGCTACAATGAGCAGTTCTTC.

The V and J genes are TRBV20-1 and TRBJ1-1, with no clear D. Germline V gives CDR1 DFQATT, CDR2 SNEGSKA (reference sequence). Trimming shortened V by 4 bases and J by 1 base, and 4 bases separated the two germline ends. CDR3 length: 11 residues. CDR3 protein: CSANANTEAFF. For the CDR3, the DNA is TGCAGTGCTAATGCGAACACTGAAGCTTTCTTT.

This clonotype was observed a few times. The V and J genes are TRBV19 and TRBJ1-5; D not certain. Germline loops: CDR1 LNHDA, CDR2 SQIVND (reference sequence). The CDR3 sequence is 16 residues long. Deletions cut 4 bases from V and 1 base from J, with 14 bases between. DNA for the CDR3: TGTGCCAGTAGTACTTCAATGGGCGGCAGCAATCAGCCCCAGCATTTT. Amino acids: CASSTSMGGSNQPQHF. Combining the CDR3 with reference TRBV19 and TRBJ1-5 gives the whole variable domain DGGITQSPKYLFRKEGQNVTLSCEQNLNHDAMYWYRQDPGQGLRLIYYSQIVNDFQKGDIAEGYSVSREKKESFPLTVTSAQKNPTAFYLCASSTSMGGSNQPQHFGDGTRLSIL.

Ten or more counts support this clonotype. V and J are TRBV12-3 or TRBV12-4 and TRBJ1-2; D is ambiguous. The CDR3 loop spans 12 amino acids. V gave up 5 bases and J gave up 8 bases, with 12 bases separating them. CDR3 coding DNA: TGTGCCAGCAGTCAAGTTGAGCACGGCTACACCTTC. This gives the protein CASSQVEHGYTF.

This chain connects TRBV12-5 to TRBJ2-1; TRBD2 aligns across 9 bases. Unmatched junction bases numbered 10, after V lost 0 bases and J lost 10 bases. The CDR3 loop spans 16 amino acids. CDR1 is LGHNT and CDR2 is FRNRAP in the germline V gene. The CDR3, as DNA: TGTGCTAGTGGTTTGGTATTGCGGGAGGGCCCCGGGGAGCAGTTCTTC. As protein: CASGLVLREGPGEQFF.

This clonotype was recorded many times. The gene calls are TRBV7-2 and TRBJ1-2; TRBD1 matches at 8 bases. The CDR3 contains 15 residues. V trimming: 6 bases; J trimming: 2 bases; junction bases outside the gene matches: 8. Germline V lookup: CDR1 SGHTA, CDR2 FQGNSA. The DNA of the CDR3 is TGTGCCAGCAGACAGGGGGGAGGGGACAACTATGGCTACACCTTC. Amino acids: CASRQGGGDNYGYTF.

CDR3: CASSLPAGDRANHEQFF. The CDR3 bases are TGTGCCAGCAGTTTACCCGCTGGGGACAGGGCGAATCATGAGCAGTTCTTC. The chain combines TRBV12-3 or TRBV12-4 with TRBJ2-1; 9 nucleotides line up with TRBD1. The J segment lost 8 bases and the V segment lost 2 bases, leaving 13 bases of the junction unmatched. The CDR3 is made up of 17 amino acids.